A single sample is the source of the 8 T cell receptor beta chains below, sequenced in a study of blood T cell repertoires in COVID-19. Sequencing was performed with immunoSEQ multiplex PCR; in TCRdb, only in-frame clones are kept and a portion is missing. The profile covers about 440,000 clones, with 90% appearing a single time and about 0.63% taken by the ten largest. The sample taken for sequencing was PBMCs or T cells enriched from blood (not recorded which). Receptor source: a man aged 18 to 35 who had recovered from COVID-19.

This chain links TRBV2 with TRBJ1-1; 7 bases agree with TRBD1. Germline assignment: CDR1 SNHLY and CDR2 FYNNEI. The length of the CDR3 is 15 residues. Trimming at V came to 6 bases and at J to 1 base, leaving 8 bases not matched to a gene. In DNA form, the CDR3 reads TGTGCCAGCAGGGTAACAGGGGTAGGGAACACTGAAGCTTTCTTT. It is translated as CASRVTGVGNTEAFF.

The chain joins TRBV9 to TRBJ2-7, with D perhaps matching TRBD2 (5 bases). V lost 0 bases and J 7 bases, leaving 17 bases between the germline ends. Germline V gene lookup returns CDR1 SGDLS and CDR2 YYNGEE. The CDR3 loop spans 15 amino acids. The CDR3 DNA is TGTGCCAGCAGCGTAGTAGCCTCGGGGAAAGGAGAGCAGTACTTC. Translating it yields CASSVVASGKGEQYF.

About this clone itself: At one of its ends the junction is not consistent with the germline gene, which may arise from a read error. This CDR3 is CASREDRATYEQYF. In DNA, the CDR3 is TGTGCCAGCAGGGAAGACAGGGCTACCTACGAGCAGTACTTC. J is TRBJ2-7 and V is TRBV6-1; 7 bases are a match to TRBD1. The germline V gene encodes CDR1 MNHNS and CDR2 SASEGT. The CDR3 spans 14 residues.

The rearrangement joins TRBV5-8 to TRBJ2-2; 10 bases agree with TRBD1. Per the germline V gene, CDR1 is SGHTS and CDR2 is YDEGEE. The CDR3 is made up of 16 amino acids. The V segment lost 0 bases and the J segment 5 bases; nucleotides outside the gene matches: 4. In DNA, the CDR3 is TGTGCCAGCAGCTTGGGGGACAGGGGAAGGACCGGGGAGCTGTTTTTT. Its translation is CASSLGDRGRTGELFF.

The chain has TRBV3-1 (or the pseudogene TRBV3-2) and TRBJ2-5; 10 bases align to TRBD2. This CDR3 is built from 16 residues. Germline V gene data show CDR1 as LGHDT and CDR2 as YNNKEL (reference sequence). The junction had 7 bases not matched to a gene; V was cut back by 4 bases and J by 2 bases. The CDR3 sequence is CASSPLAGGIQETQYF. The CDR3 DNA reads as TGTGCCAGCAGCCCCTTAGCGGGAGGTATACAAGAGACCCAGTACTTC.

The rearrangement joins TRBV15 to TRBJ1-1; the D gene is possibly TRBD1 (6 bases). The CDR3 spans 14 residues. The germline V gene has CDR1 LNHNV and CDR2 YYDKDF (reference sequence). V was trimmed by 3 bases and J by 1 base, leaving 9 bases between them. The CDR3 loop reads CATSRDRTNTEAFF. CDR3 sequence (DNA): TGTGCCACCAGCAGGGACAGAACGAACACTGAAGCTTTCTTT. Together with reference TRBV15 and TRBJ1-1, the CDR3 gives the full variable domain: DAMVIQNPRYQVTQFGKPVTLSCSQTLNHNVMYWYQQKSSQAPKLLFHYYDKDFNNEADTPDNFQSRRPNTSFCFLDIRSPGLGDTAMYLCATSRDRTNTEAFFGQGTRLTVV.

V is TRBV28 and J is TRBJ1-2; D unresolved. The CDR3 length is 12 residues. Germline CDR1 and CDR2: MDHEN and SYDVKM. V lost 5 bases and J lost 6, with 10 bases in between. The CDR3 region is CASSRYSDGYTF. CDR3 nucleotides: TGTGCCAGCAGTCGATATTCGGATGGCTACACCTTC.

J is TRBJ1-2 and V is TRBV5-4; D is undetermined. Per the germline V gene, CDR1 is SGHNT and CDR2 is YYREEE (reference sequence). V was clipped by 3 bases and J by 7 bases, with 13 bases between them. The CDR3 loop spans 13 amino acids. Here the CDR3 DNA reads TGTGCCAGCAGCTCACCGCCCAGACTTGGCTACACCTTC. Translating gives CASSSPPRLGYTF.